This T cell receptor beta chain was captured by sequencing in a study of cytomegalovirus exposure and HLA in healthy donors. Findings and limits, study-wide: TCR beta chain V- and J-gene trimming was linked, in a later analysis, to a missense variant in DCLRE1C. Among immune exposure information, only CMV serostatus was available.

Remarks on this clone: The antigen remains undetermined.

This CDR3 comprises 15 residues. Losses at the gene ends were 7 bases for V and 1 base for J; bases not matched to a gene: 7. The germline gives CDR1 SGHTA, CDR2 FQGNSA. 60 Vbeta and 13 Jbeta primers were used in PCR. Sequencing used immunoSEQ multiplex PCR; TCRdb keeps in-frame clones, though not all of them. This sample carries over 150,000 clones, 65% to 85% of them seen once, and the ten largest clones take approximately 2.4%. This chain joins TRBV7-2 and TRBJ2-1, with 7 bases that match TRBD1. The specimen sequenced was PBMCs. The TCR originated in a woman aged 40 to 49 in good health and CMV-seropositive. The CDR3 spells CASTAGTVSYNEQFF. DNA of the CDR3: TGTGCCAGCACCGCCGGGACAGTTTCCTACAATGAGCAGTTCTTC.